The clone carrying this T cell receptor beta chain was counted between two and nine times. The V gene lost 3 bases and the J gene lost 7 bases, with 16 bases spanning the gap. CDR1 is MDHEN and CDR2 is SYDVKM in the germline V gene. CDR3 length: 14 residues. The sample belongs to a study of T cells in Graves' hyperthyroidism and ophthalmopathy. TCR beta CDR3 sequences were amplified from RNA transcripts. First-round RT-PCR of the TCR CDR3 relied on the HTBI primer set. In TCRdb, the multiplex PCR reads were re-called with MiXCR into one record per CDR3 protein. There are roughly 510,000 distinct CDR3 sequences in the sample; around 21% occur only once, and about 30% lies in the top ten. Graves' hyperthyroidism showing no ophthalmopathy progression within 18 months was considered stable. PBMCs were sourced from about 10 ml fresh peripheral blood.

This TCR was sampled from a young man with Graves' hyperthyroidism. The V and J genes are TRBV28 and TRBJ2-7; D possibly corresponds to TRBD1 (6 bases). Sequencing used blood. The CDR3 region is CASSFTGRRKEQYF. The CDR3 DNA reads TGTGCCAGCAGTTTTACAGGGAGAAGGAAGGAGCAGTACTTC.